Described below is a single T cell receptor beta chain sequence and its context. Its antigen remains unknown. One end of the junction varies from germline; a read error may be responsible. Primers included in the PCR were 60 Vbeta and 13 Jbeta primers. Profiling relied on immunoSEQ multiplex PCR, and the TCRdb table lists in-frame clones only, not all of them. The sample yields approximately 74,000 clones, roughly 76% seen once. This sample is drawn from a study of cytomegalovirus exposure and HLA in healthy donors. About the study: Counted in an early data release were about 86 million unique TCRs from HLA-typed donors.

Study-wide findings and caveats: Cytomegalovirus status was reportedly diagnosed by the classifier with high specificity and sensitivity. Among TCR beta chains, those listed as cytomegalovirus-associated numbered over 150.

CDR3 length: 16 amino acids. Germline lookup yields CDR1 ENHRY and CDR2 SYGVKD. At sampling all donors were nominally healthy, likely with unrecorded immune exposures. The chain has TRBV10-3 and TRBJ2-1, with 12 bases matching TRBD2. The clonotype originates from a woman in her thirties or forties in good health and CMV-seronegative. The specimen sequenced was PBMCs. The CDR3 reads CASSVLAGGPYNEQFF. The CDR3 DNA follows: TGTGCCAGCAGTGTGCTAGCGGGAGGGCCCTACAATGAGCAGTTCTTC.